Listed here is a single T cell receptor beta chain. Its antigen is not known. A much larger clone lies a single base off, so this may be a read error. This sample is part of a study of regulatory T cells in long-lasting Graves disease. Arm-PCR of CDR3 regions and iRepertoire HTBI primers were the basis on which TCR beta libraries were built. Each CDR3 protein is one row after TCRdb ran MiXCR on the multiplex PCR reads. This table has approximately 380,000 distinct CDR3 sequences, around 20% appearing once. Time point: persistent/refractory GD, antithyroid drugs over 5 years with positive TRAb. From PBMCs, RNA was extracted and then used to make the TCR library. Those enrolled as patients came out of an endocrinology department in Xi'an, China. Study observations and caveats: Because few samples were included, accuracy may have been lower.

V shed 4 bases and J 9 bases; nucleotides not matched to a gene: 17. Germline V lookup: CDR1 SGHTA, CDR2 FQGNSA. CDR3 length: 16 residues. This sample comprised peripheral blood mononuclear cells (PBMCs), obtained when the disease was refractory, from a patient treated with antithyroid drugs. This rearrangement joins TRBV7-2 to TRBJ2-7; 8 nucleotides match TRBD2. This sequence was found in a female donor with Graves disease. The CDR3 region has the DNA TGTGCCAGCAGCTCCCTCGGGAGGGCCGGAATCGACGTGCAGTACTTC. Protein: CASSSLGRAGIDVQYF.